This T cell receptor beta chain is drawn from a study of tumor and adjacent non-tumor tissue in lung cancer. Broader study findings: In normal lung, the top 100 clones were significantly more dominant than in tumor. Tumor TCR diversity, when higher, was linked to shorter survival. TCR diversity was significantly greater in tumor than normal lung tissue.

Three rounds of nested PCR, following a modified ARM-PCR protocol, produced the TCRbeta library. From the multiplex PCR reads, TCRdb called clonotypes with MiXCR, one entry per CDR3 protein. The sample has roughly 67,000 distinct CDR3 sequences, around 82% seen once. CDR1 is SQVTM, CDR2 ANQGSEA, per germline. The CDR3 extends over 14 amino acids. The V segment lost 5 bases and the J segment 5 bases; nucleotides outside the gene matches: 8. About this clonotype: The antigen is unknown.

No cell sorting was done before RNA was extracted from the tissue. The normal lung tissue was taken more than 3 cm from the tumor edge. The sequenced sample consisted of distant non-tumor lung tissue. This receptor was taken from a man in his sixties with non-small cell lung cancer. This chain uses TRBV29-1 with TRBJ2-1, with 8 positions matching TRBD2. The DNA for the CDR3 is TGCAGCGTTAAATACGCGACTAGCGACAATGAGCAGTTCTTC. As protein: CSVKYATSDNEQFF.